This T cell receptor beta chain was identified during a study of metastatic and nonmetastatic thyroid tumors. The entire patient cohort was treatment-naive prior to thyroid surgery. Study-wide results and caveats: It was reported that TCR beta diversity was significantly higher in malignant thyroid tumors than benign nodules, in blood and tumor.

This clone occurred once. The antigen is unknown. Source study methods: Clinicopathological groups of papillary thyroid cancer showed CDR3 differences that were used to build a distant-metastasis classifier. TCRdb re-called clones from the PCR reads using MiXCR. The authors' filters were not applied to this entry. The profile shows roughly 36,000 clones, approximately 26% of them singletons. Germline V gene data show CDR1 as SEHNR and CDR2 as FQNEAQ (reference sequence). Trimming cost V 8 bases and J 7 bases, with 18 bases left between them. The CDR3 has 14 amino acids. The sequence came from a female donor with papillary thyroid cancer or a benign thyroid nodule (not recorded which). Some clones in this sample may be carry-over from other donors' samples. V and J are TRBV7-9 and TRBJ1-3; D gene uncertain. Specimen: blood. The CDR3 bases are TGTGCCAGCCTAGGTGGCCCCATAGGGAACACCATATATTTT. This codes for CASLGGPIGNTIYF.